The T cell receptor beta chain described here comes from a study of technical replicates of blood from a few donors. V lost 3 bases and J 4 bases, leaving 12 bases between the germline ends. The CDR3 runs to 14 residues. The V gene's germline CDR1 is SEHNR and CDR2 FQNEAQ (reference sequence). Only in-frame clones appear in the TCRdb table, and some are missing; sequencing was by immunoSEQ multiplex PCR. This repertoire shows about 80,000 clones, 94% found once; its top ten account for about 0.39%. The sequenced sample was T cells isolated from PBMCs. V usage is TRBV7-9 and J usage is TRBJ1-1, with unresolved D. This receptor was identified in a human donor in good health. This chain's CDR3 is CASSLFEGPTEAFF. In nucleotides, the CDR3 is TGTGCCAGCAGCTTGTTCGAGGGTCCCACTGAAGCTTTCTTT.